What follows are 25 T cell receptor beta chains derived from one specimen sequenced in a study of STAT5B mutations in CD4+ large granular lymphocyte leukemia. Only in-frame clones appear in the TCRdb table, and some are missing; sequencing was by immunoSEQ multiplex PCR. The sample consists of roughly 32,000 clones, under 85% of them appearing once. The sample was CD4+ T cells from blood buffy coats. The receptors come from a human donor in good health.

In DNA, the CDR3 is TGTGCCAGTAGAAAGGGACAGGGGCGAGAAGAAAAACTGTTTTTT. This codes for CASRKGQGREEKLFF. The rearrangement joins TRBV19 to TRBJ1-4, with 10 bases identical to TRBD1. Germline loops: CDR1 LNHDA, CDR2 SQIVND (reference sequence). Losses at the gene ends were 6 bases for V and 8 bases for J; bases not matched to a gene: 9. This CDR3 region has 15 residues.

This clone came up once. The chain links TRBV9 to TRBJ2-5; D may be TRBD1 or TRBD2 (6 bases each). Trimming removed 0 bases from V and 7 bases from J, with 19 bases in between. This CDR3 spans 16 amino acids. CDR1 and CDR2 (germline): SGDLS, YYNGEE. The CDR3 DNA reads as TGTGCCAGCAGCGTAGCGGGGGCCCTACTAGGGGGGACCCAGTACTTC. Translating it yields CASSVAGALLGGTQYF.

A single count supports this clone. The chain uses TRBV6-6 and TRBJ1-5; tentative D call: TRBD1 (5 bases). CDR3 length equals 12 residues. CDR1 is MNHNY and CDR2 is SVGAGI in the germline V gene (reference sequence). Trimming pared 8 bases from V and 6 bases from J, leaving 11 bases between. In DNA form, the CDR3 reads TGTGCCAGCCACGGGGCGCTTCAGCCCCAGCATTTT. It yields the protein CASHGALQPQHF.

A few counts support this clone. The chain recombines TRBV12-5 with TRBJ1-5; D remains unclear. Trimming took 6 bases from V and 3 from J, leaving 15 bases between them. Germline CDR1 LGHNT, CDR2 FRNRAP. The CDR3 is 15 amino acids. In nucleotides, the CDR3 is TGTGCTAGTGGAAGGATGGACGGTTACAATCAGCCCCAGCATTTT. As protein: CASGRMDGYNQPQHF.

The rearrangement joins TRBV6-5 to TRBJ1-6, with TRBD1 identical over 7 bases. CDR1 is MNHEY and CDR2 is SVGAGI in the germline V gene. J gave up 9 bases and V 6 bases, and 5 bases lay outside the gene matches. The CDR3 is 13 residues long. The CDR3 loop is CASSQGVFSPLHF. CDR3 coding DNA: TGTGCCAGCAGCCAGGGGGTCTTTTCACCCCTCCACTTT.

This clone was observed a handful of times. The chain carries TRBV25-1 and TRBJ1-2; TRBD1 matches at 7 bases. This CDR3 has 16 residues. CDR1 MGHDK and CDR2 SYGVNS come from the germline V gene. The V and J ends lost 4 bases and 0 bases, in that order; junction bases with no gene match: 8. CDR3 protein: CASSATGSSTNYGYTF. Here the CDR3 DNA reads TGTGCCAGCAGTGCGACAGGGAGCTCAACTAACTATGGCTACACCTTC.

This clone was recorded only once. This chain connects TRBV5-4 to TRBJ2-1; 12 nucleotides line up with TRBD1. In germline, CDR1 is SGHNT, CDR2 YYREEE (reference sequence). The CDR3 length is 15 residues. Trimming at V came to 0 bases and at J to 9 bases, leaving 4 bases not matched to a gene. This chain's CDR3 is CASSLAGTGGSEQFF. CDR3 bases: TGTGCCAGCAGCTTGGCCGGGACAGGGGGCAGTGAGCAGTTCTTC.

CDR3 residues: CASVLDGNNEKLFF. CDR3 nucleotides: TGTGCCAGCGTCCTGGACGGAAATAATGAAAAACTGTTTTTT. The rearrangement joins TRBV6-6 to TRBJ1-4; D is uncertain. V was shortened by 8 bases and J by 4 bases, with 14 bases between the two germline ends. Germline values: CDR1 MNHNY, CDR2 SVGAGI (reference sequence). There are 14 residues in the CDR3.

This clone was seen more than once but under ten times. At one boundary the junction diverges from the germline segment, which might be a read error. The J gene is TRBJ1-2, the V gene TRBV7-7, with D possibly matching TRBD1 (5 bases). The germline V gene encodes CDR1 SSHAT and CDR2 FNYEAQ (reference sequence). This CDR3 spans 15 amino acids. As DNA, the CDR3 is TGTGCTAGCAGCTCCCTCCAGGGATCAAACTATGGCTACACCTTC. Its translation is CASSSLQGSNYGYTF. Using reference TRBV7-7 and TRBJ1-2 for the parts outside the CDR3, the full variable domain is GAGVSQSPRYKVTKRGQDVTLRCDPISSHATLYWYQQALGQGPEFLTYFNYEAQPDKSGLPSDRFSAERPEGSISTLTIQRTEQRDSAMYRCASSSLQGSNYGYTFGSGTRLTVV.

The V gene is TRBV2, the J gene TRBJ1-5, with unresolved D. Trimming removed 8 bases from V and 2 bases from J, with 10 bases in between. Looked up from germline, CDR1 is SNHLY and CDR2 is FYNNEI. The CDR3 runs to 13 residues. CDR3 coding DNA: TGTGCCAGCTGTAAAATGGGCAATCAGCCCCAGCATTTT. It encodes CASCKMGNQPQHF.

This sequence joins TRBV2 and TRBJ2-3, with D possibly matching TRBD2 (6 bases). V lost 3 bases, J lost 3 bases, and 7 bases lay in between. The CDR3 length is 13 residues. Germline CDR1 reads SNHLY; CDR2 reads FYNNEI. The CDR3 nucleotides are TGTGCCAGCAGTGAGGGGAGGACAGATACGCAGTATTTT. Its protein product is CASSEGRTDTQYF.

The chain is built from TRBV27 and TRBJ2-4; 12 bases line up with TRBD2. The germline V gene encodes CDR1 MNHEY and CDR2 SMNVEV (reference sequence). V lost 6 bases to trimming and J lost 4 bases; unmatched junction nucleotides: 4. CDR3 length: 15 amino acids. The CDR3 sequence is CASSPLAGGKNIQYF. CDR3 sequence (DNA): TGTGCCAGCAGCCCCCTAGCGGGAGGGAAAAACATTCAGTACTTC.

The chain recombines TRBV20-1 with TRBJ2-3; no definite D call. The V end lost 3 bases, the J end lost 6 bases, and 7 bases lay between the germline ends. CDR1 is DFQATT and CDR2 is SNEGSKA in the germline V gene (reference sequence). This CDR3 is built from 11 residues. The CDR3 DNA reads as TGCAGTGCTAGGCTGGGGGATACGCAGTATTTT. Amino acid sequence: CSARLGDTQYF.

The CDR3 region has the DNA TGTGCCAGTGGACAGGCAAACTATGGCTACACCTTC. Translation gives CASGQANYGYTF. The chain is built from TRBV19 and TRBJ1-2; 7 bases agree with TRBD1. V was pared by 8 bases and J by 2 bases, with 2 bases of the junction left unmatched. The germline V gene has CDR1 LNHDA and CDR2 SQIVND (reference sequence). The CDR3 is 12 amino acids.

The CDR3 reads CASSVGETPPAEAFF. In DNA, the CDR3 is TGTGCCAGCAGCGTAGGGGAGACACCCCCGGCTGAAGCTTTCTTT. This chain joins TRBV9 and TRBJ1-1, with D hard to call. V dropped 0 bases and J dropped 6 bases, with 15 bases sitting between them. This CDR3 comprises 15 residues. Germline lookup yields CDR1 SGDLS and CDR2 YYNGEE.

The J gene is TRBJ2-1, the V gene TRBV5-6, with TRBD2 matching over 11 bases. J lost 9 bases, V lost 1 base, and 9 bases had no gene match. This CDR3 comprises 16 residues. From germline, CDR1 is SGHDT and CDR2 YYEEEE. The CDR3 spells CASSLTSGRGVGEQFF. The CDR3 DNA is TGTGCCAGCAGCTTGACTAGCGGGAGAGGGGTGGGTGAGCAGTTCTTC.

This clone was seen only once. This chain joins TRBV25-1 and TRBJ2-7; TRBD1 matches 8 bases. There are 14 residues in the CDR3. J was trimmed by 5 bases and V by 5 bases; bases with no gene match: 8. In germline, CDR1 is MGHDK, CDR2 SYGVNS. CDR3 nucleotide sequence: TGTGCCAGCAGTAGAACAGGGGGGACGGACGAGCAGTACTTC. Residues: CASSRTGGTDEQYF.

As DNA, the CDR3 is TGTGCCACCGCGGAGGGGTTAGGAAACACCATATATTTT. It encodes CATAEGLGNTIYF. The chain uses TRBV7-2 and TRBJ1-3; a weak D match, TRBD1 (5 bases). The CDR3 spans 13 residues. Per the germline V gene, CDR1 is SGHTA and CDR2 is FQGNSA. The ends were cut back, 10 bases at V and 4 bases at J, with 14 bases in the middle.

The chain couples TRBV25-1 to TRBJ2-5; D not resolved. This CDR3 is built from 13 residues. CDR1 is MGHDK, CDR2 SYGVNS, per germline. With 5 bases removed from V and 5 bases from J, the gap between germline ends came to 12 bases. CDR3 bases: TGTGCCAGCAGTTTCGGCACCTGGGAGACCCAGTACTTC. Its translation: CASSFGTWETQYF.

The chain carries TRBV30 and TRBJ1-5; D gene ambiguous. V shed 3 bases and J shed 4 bases, with 10 bases lying between them. This CDR3 comprises 13 residues. In germline, CDR1 is GTSNPN, CDR2 SVGIG (reference sequence). The CDR3 bases are TGTGCCTGGAGACGGAGTCGGAATCAGCCCCAGCATTTT. This translates into CAWRRSRNQPQHF.

This sequence joins TRBV9 and TRBJ1-6; 8 nucleotides match TRBD1. This CDR3 has 16 amino acids. The germline CDR1 and CDR2 sequences are SGDLS and YYNGEE. The V gene end was trimmed by 4 bases and the J gene end by 2 bases; junction bases not matched to a gene: 5. CDR3 region: CASSLDRGPYNSPLHF. DNA of the CDR3: TGTGCCAGCAGCCTAGACAGGGGCCCCTATAATTCACCCCTCCACTTT.

The chain is built from TRBV6-5 and TRBJ2-1; 8 bases match TRBD1. Germline CDR1 is MNHEY and CDR2 is SVGAGI. The CDR3 loop spans 12 amino acids. After removal of 6 bases from V and 16 bases from J, the junction contained 11 bases not matched to a gene. For the CDR3, the DNA is TGTGCCAGCAGCCCCCGCGCCGGACAGGGTTTCTTC. Translating it yields CASSPRAGQGFF.

This chain connects TRBV6-5 to TRBJ2-7; TRBD1 or TRBD2 may be the D gene (5 bases each). CDR1 is MNHEY, CDR2 SVGAGI, per germline. The CDR3 sequence is 14 residues long. V dropped 8 bases and J dropped 3 bases, with 17 bases sitting between them. The CDR3 DNA sequence: TGTGCCAGCTCGAGAGGGAAGGGGAACTACGAGCAGTACTTC. This encodes CASSRGKGNYEQYF.

V and J are TRBV5-6 and TRBJ1-5, with D tentatively TRBD1 (6 bases). The CDR3 consists of 15 residues. The V and J ends lost 1 base and 6 bases respectively, with 14 bases between them. CDR1 and CDR2 (germline): SGHDT, YYEEEE. The DNA for the CDR3 is TGTGCCAGCAGCTTGCGGGGGGCCTGGGGTCAGCCCCAGCATTTT. It is translated as CASSLRGAWGQPQHF.

This clone was seen more than once but under ten times. The chain couples TRBV5-6 to TRBJ1-5; D not resolved. The V end was cut by 3 bases, the J end by 0 bases, with 16 bases between. Per germline, CDR1 SGHDT and CDR2 YYEEEE. The CDR3 extends over 17 amino acids. The CDR3, as DNA: TGTGCCAGCAGCTGGTCCTTCTATGGATATAGCAATCAGCCCCAGCATTTT. Translation gives CASSWSFYGYSNQPQHF.